The rows below give T cell receptor beta chains drawn from one sample of a study of blood T cell repertoires in COVID-19. Sequencing used immunoSEQ multiplex PCR; TCRdb keeps in-frame clones, though not all of them. The table shows around 72,000 clones, with roughly four fifths occurring only once. Sequencing was performed on peripheral blood. Receptor source: a woman in her fifties or sixties with acute or convalescent COVID-19. Each CDR3 is given with its conserved first and last residue. The D gene is left open where the match is weak. Size tells how often a clone was seen (once, few, many) or the class of an expanded clone, and some rows leave it out.

CDR3nt | CDR3aa | len | abundance | j_gene | v_gene | d_gene
TGCGCCAGCAGTCTCGGGTACCGCACAGATACGCAGTATTTT | CASSLGYRTDTQYF | 14 | . | TRBJ2-3 | TRBV5-1 | .
TGTGCCTGGAGTTCAGGGGGCATCCGACTAATGCCTGGTGGCTACACCTTC | CAWSSGGIRLMPGGYTF | 17 | . | TRBJ1-2 | TRBV30 | TRBD1
TGTGCCAGCCTGAGGCAGGGCTACGAGCAGTACTTC | CASLRQGYEQYF | 12 | . | TRBJ2-7 | TRBV12-3/TRBV12-4 | .
TGCGCCAGCAGGTCTTGGGCAGGGGGGAACACTGAAGCTTTCTTT | CASRSWAGGNTEAFF | 15 | . | TRBJ1-1 | TRBV5-1 | TRBD1
TGTGCCAGCAGTGAAGCCCAGGGTTTAATGGCTGAAGCTTTCTTT | CASSEAQGLMAEAFF | 15 | . | TRBJ1-1 | TRBV6-1 | .
TGTGCCAGCACCGGGAGGGGTGGCTACACCTTC | CASTGRGGYTF | 11 | . | TRBJ1-2 | TRBV6-5 | .
TGCGCCAGCAGCCGGTCGGGGGGGGTTTCTGGAAACACCATATATTTT | CASSRSGGVSGNTIYF | 16 | few | TRBJ1-3 | TRBV4-1 | .
TGTGCCAGCAGTCCGGGACAGCAAAACATTCAGTACTTC | CASSPGQQNIQYF | 13 | . | TRBJ2-4 | TRBV28 | TRBD1
TGTGCCAGCAGTTTCCGGGACAGGTATGAAGCTTTCTTT | CASSFRDRYEAFF | 13 | once | TRBJ1-1 | TRBV12-3/TRBV12-4 | TRBD1
TGTGCCAGCAATCGCGGGGAGAGCACAGATACGCAGTATTTT | CASNRGESTDTQYF | 14 | . | TRBJ2-3 | TRBV6-5 | .
TGTGCCAGCAGCCCCAGGAACGGGGGCACCGGGGAGCTGTTTTTT | CASSPRNGGTGELFF | 15 | . | TRBJ2-2 | TRBV9 | .
TGTGCCAGCAGCCAAGGACTAGCGGGGAAGTACCAAGAGACCCAGTACTTC | CASSQGLAGKYQETQYF | 17 | . | TRBJ2-5 | TRBV4-2 | TRBD2
TGTGCCAGCAGCAGACACAGGGGAGGCTACAATGAGCAGTTCTTC | CASSRHRGGYNEQFF | 15 | . | TRBJ2-1 | TRBV6-5 | .
TGTGCCAGCAGCCCCCGGACTAGCGGGAGCGGTGGTGAGCAGTTCTTC | CASSPRTSGSGGEQFF | 16 | . | TRBJ2-1 | TRBV11-2 | TRBD2